This section outlines one T cell receptor (beta chain) sequence together with its context. Its antigen remains unidentified. A clone one base away is much larger, so this may be a read error. The CDR3 has 16 amino acids. Germline V gene sequence: CDR1 SGHTA, CDR2 FQGTGA. The authors sorted naive CD8 T cells as CD8+CD4-CCR7+CD45RA+. The data are from a study of molecular identifiers for immune sequencing clone quantification. The bulk TCR libraries were made with methods described before and with listed TCR primers. One entry per CDR3 protein, called by TCRdb with MiXCR from the PCR reads. Here the sample spans over 600,000 distinct CDR3 sequences, just under 20% being singletons. Overall study findings and caveats: Whereas naive cells kept under 1% of molecules in clones above 20 RNA copies, such clones held over 99% in effectors.

The TCR comes from a human donor in good health. Some libraries in this study had Jurkat cell RNA spiked in. The sample was naive CD8+ T cells from blood, with Jurkat cell RNA spiked in. Subset indicated: FACS-sorted CD8+CD4-CCR7+CD45RA+ naive T cells. The V gene is TRBV7-3, the J gene TRBJ1-1, with D tentatively TRBD1 (6 bases). The chain's CDR3 is CASSPERQIGDTGAFF. CDR3 bases: TGTGCCAGCAGCCCTGAACGGCAGATTGGGGACACTGGAGCTTTCTTT.